A single sample is the source of the 27 T cell receptor beta chains below, sequenced in a study of blood T cell repertoires in COVID-19. Here immunoSEQ multiplex PCR was the method, and the copy in TCRdb shows in-frame clones only, minus some. The sample lists 150,000 to 200,000 clones; 84% were seen once. The material sequenced was PBMCs or T cells enriched from blood (not recorded which). These receptors originate from a man in his fifties who had recovered from COVID-19.

V gene TRBV4-2 combines with J gene TRBJ2-5, with D possibly matching TRBD2 (5 bases). This CDR3 contains 15 residues. Looked up from germline, CDR1 is LGHNA and CDR2 is YNFKEQ. Between the trimmed V and J ends, which lost 0 bases and 4 bases, there was a span of 12 bases. CDR3 bases: TGTGCCAGCAGCCAAGAATACAGCGAGGGAGAGACCCAGTACTTC. Protein product: CASSQEYSEGETQYF.

The chain uses TRBV5-4 and TRBJ1-5, with D possibly being TRBD1 (6 bases). The germline V gene encodes CDR1 SGHNT and CDR2 YYREEE (reference sequence). Trimming took 6 bases from V and 4 from J, leaving 14 bases between them. This CDR3 spans 14 amino acids. CDR3 residues: CASTTGGANQPQHF. CDR3 bases: TGTGCCAGCACGACCGGGGGGGCTAATCAGCCCCAGCATTTT.

This chain connects TRBV7-6 to TRBJ1-5, with 8 bases lining up with TRBD1. Germline V gene sequence: CDR1 SGHVS, CDR2 FNYEAQ. The CDR3 runs 16 residues. Unmatched junction bases numbered 9, after V lost 1 base and J lost 7 bases. The CDR3 loop is CASSLVSGTGAQPQHF. The DNA for the CDR3 is TGTGCCAGCAGCTTAGTGAGCGGGACAGGAGCCCAGCCCCAGCATTTT.

This chain links TRBV12-5 with TRBJ2-1, with 9 bases lining up with TRBD1. In germline, CDR1 is LGHNT, CDR2 FRNRAP. Trimming cost V 3 bases and J 7 bases; bases outside gene matches: 7. This CDR3 spans 15 amino acids. This CDR3 reads CASGLDRGRANEQFF. CDR3 sequence (DNA): TGTGCTAGTGGTTTAGACAGGGGGAGGGCTAATGAGCAGTTCTTC.

V and J are TRBV24-1 and TRBJ2-5, with a possible D match to TRBD1 (6 bases). The germline gives CDR1 KGHDR, CDR2 SFDVKD. This CDR3 has 15 residues. The germline V and J ends were trimmed by 3 bases and 1 base, with 11 bases remaining between them. The CDR3 is CATSDRRTVQETQYF. The CDR3 region has the DNA TGTGCCACCAGTGATCGGAGGACAGTCCAAGAGACCCAGTACTTC.

The chain employs TRBV18 and TRBJ1-3; D is uncertain. The CDR3 runs to 15 residues. Trimming shortened V by 0 bases and J by 3 bases, and 9 bases separated the two germline ends. CDR1 KGHSH and CDR2 LQKENI come from the germline V gene. This CDR3 reads CASSPPSVGGNTIYF. Written as DNA, the CDR3 is TGTGCCAGCTCACCACCGAGCGTGGGTGGAAACACCATATATTTT.

The chain links TRBV27 to TRBJ2-5, with 10 nucleotides matching TRBD1. In germline, CDR1 is MNHEY, CDR2 SMNVEV (reference sequence). This CDR3 is built from 18 residues. V trimming: 4 bases; J trimming: 3 bases; junction bases outside the gene matches: 14. The CDR3 DNA sequence: TGTGCCAGCAGTTGGCCTTGGGGGACAGGGGTGCTGGAAGAGACCCAGTACTTC. Encoded protein: CASSWPWGTGVLEETQYF.

The rearrangement links TRBV4-1 to TRBJ1-1; TRBD1 might be the D (5 bases). V lost 3 bases and J lost 5, with 19 bases in between. The CDR3 loop spans 16 amino acids. Germline V gene sequence: CDR1 MGHRA, CDR2 YSYEKL. The CDR3 DNA is TGCGCCAGCAGCCAGGGGATAGGCAGGGCGAAAACTGAAGCTTTCTTT. It is translated as CASSQGIGRAKTEAFF.

The V and J genes are TRBV5-8 and TRBJ2-2; D remains ambiguous. The germline V gene has CDR1 SGHTS and CDR2 YDEGEE. This CDR3 contains 16 residues. The V gene lost 4 bases and the J gene lost 5 bases, with 18 bases spanning the gap. CDR3 nucleotide sequence: TGTGCCAGCAGCCGAGACTCTTTCCCTCTTACCGGGGAGCTGTTTTTT. This translates into CASSRDSFPLTGELFF.

The rearrangement links TRBV6-5 to TRBJ2-5; 9 positions agree with TRBD1. V was clipped by 6 bases and J by 5 bases; unmatched bases: 7. The CDR3 length is 14 residues. Germline V lookup: CDR1 MNHEY, CDR2 SVGAGI. In DNA, the CDR3 is TGTGCCAGCAGCCAACAGGGGGCAAGGGAGACCCAGTACTTC. This sequence encodes CASSQQGARETQYF.

The chain employs TRBV5-5 and TRBJ2-1; tentatively, D is TRBD2 (6 bases). Germline V gene sequence: CDR1 SGHKS, CDR2 YYEKEE (reference sequence). V was pared by 3 bases and J by 11 bases, with 12 bases between. The CDR3 spans 12 residues. The CDR3 reads CASSSGVQQQFF. The CDR3 DNA is TGTGCCAGCAGCTCGGGAGTGCAACAGCAGTTCTTC.

The chain links TRBV5-8 to TRBJ1-1, with 7 bases lining up with TRBD1. Trimming removed 6 bases from V and 5 bases from J; junction bases left unmatched: 10. This CDR3 spans 14 amino acids. Germline V gives CDR1 SGHTS, CDR2 YDEGEE. The CDR3 protein is CASNEGQLGTEAFF. As DNA, the CDR3 is TGTGCCAGCAACGAGGGACAGCTGGGGACTGAAGCTTTCTTT.

The V gene is TRBV19, the J gene TRBJ1-2, with 7 bases aligning to TRBD1. Germline CDR1 LNHDA, CDR2 SQIVND (reference sequence). V lost 5 bases, J lost 2 bases, and 8 bases stayed unmatched. The CDR3 has 15 residues. The CDR3 DNA reads TGTGCCAGTAGTGCCTCGACAGGGTGGAACTATGGCTACACCTTC. This translates into CASSASTGWNYGYTF.

The V gene is TRBV19, the J gene TRBJ1-5; 11 bases are a match to TRBD1. Germline CDR1 is LNHDA and CDR2 is SQIVND (reference sequence). V dropped 4 bases and J dropped 3; count of bases not matched to a gene: 5. The length of the CDR3 is 16 residues. CDR3 loop: CASSKGTGGINQPQHF. CDR3 DNA sequence: TGTGCCAGTAGTAAAGGGACAGGGGGAATCAATCAGCCCCAGCATTTT.

The chain links TRBV29-1 to TRBJ1-1, with 8 bases fitting TRBD1. The length of the CDR3 is 14 residues. J was trimmed by 1 base and V by 6 bases; bases with no gene match: 7. In germline, CDR1 is SQVTM, CDR2 ANQGSEA. CDR3 bases: TGCAGCGTCCGGGACAGGAAAAGGAACACTGAAGCTTTCTTT. Amino acids: CSVRDRKRNTEAFF. The full variable domain, in which reference TRBV29-1 and TRBJ1-1 provide the parts outside the CDR3, is SAVISQKPSRDICQRGTSLTIQCQVDSQVTMMFWYRQQPGQSLTLIATANQGSEATYESGFVIDKFPISRPNLTFSTLTVSNMSPEDSSIYLCSVRDRKRNTEAFFGQGTRLTVV.

The chain is built from TRBV2 and TRBJ1-4; D perhaps matches TRBD1 (5 bases). The CDR3 extends over 15 amino acids. Germline assignment: CDR1 SNHLY and CDR2 FYNNEI. V shed 2 bases and J shed 8 bases, with 15 bases lying between them. The CDR3 protein is CASSETAGMGEKLFF. Written as DNA, the CDR3 is TGTGCCAGCAGTGAAACGGCAGGGATGGGCGAAAAACTGTTTTTT.

This sequence joins TRBV3-1 (or the pseudogene TRBV3-2) and TRBJ2-7; the D is unclear. CDR1 LGHDT and CDR2 YNNKEL come from the germline V gene (reference sequence). The CDR3 length is 15 residues. Trimming cost V 1 base and J 2 bases, with 12 bases left between them. The CDR3 DNA is TGTGCCAGCAGCCAAGGTAGAGTAGTGGCCTACGAGCAGTACTTC. It encodes CASSQGRVVAYEQYF.

V usage is TRBV19 and J usage is TRBJ1-2; the D gene is possibly TRBD1 (5 bases). Germline values: CDR1 LNHDA, CDR2 SQIVND (reference sequence). V lost 8 bases and J 8 bases, leaving 18 bases between the germline ends. There are 13 residues in the CDR3. The CDR3 DNA is TGTGCCAGTTCTACACAGGCCCTTAGGGGCTACACCTTC. Translating gives CASSTQALRGYTF.

In this sample, this clone turned up a few times. This rearrangement joins TRBV3-1 (or the pseudogene TRBV3-2) to TRBJ2-3; TRBD2 might be the D (6 bases). The CDR3 runs to 15 residues. V shed 0 bases and J shed 2 bases, with 9 bases lying between them. CDR1 is LGHDT, CDR2 YNNKEL, per germline (reference sequence). CDR3 DNA sequence: TGTGCCAGCAGCCAAGAAGGGACTCACACAGATACGCAGTATTTT. It encodes CASSQEGTHTDTQYF.

This clone was picked up a small number of times. V and J are TRBV15 and TRBJ2-7; D is unresolved. From germline, CDR1 is LNHNV and CDR2 YYDKDF (reference sequence). Trimming took off 3 bases at V and 3 bases at J, with 6 bases between the two ends. This CDR3 is 12 amino acids long. The CDR3 reads CATSSRYYEQYF. Written as DNA, the CDR3 is TGTGCCACCAGCAGCCGTTACTACGAGCAGTACTTC.

This clone is a singleton in its sample. The chain uses TRBV27 and TRBJ1-1; 9 bases are a match to TRBD1. Looked up from germline, CDR1 is MNHEY and CDR2 is SMNVEV (reference sequence). The length of the CDR3 is 14 residues. Trimming took 5 bases from V and 1 from J; bases not matched to a gene: 2. The CDR3 spells CASSRTGANTEAFF. CDR3 in DNA: TGTGCCAGCAGTCGGACAGGGGCGAACACTGAAGCTTTCTTT.

This clone was found a few times. Other DNA sequences in this specimen translate into the identical CDR3. The V gene is TRBV27, the J gene TRBJ1-2, with 8 bases identical to TRBD1. CDR1 MNHEY and CDR2 SMNVEV come from the germline V gene (reference sequence). Losses at the gene ends were 3 bases for V and 4 bases for J; bases not matched to a gene: 1. This CDR3 is built from 13 residues. Written as DNA, the CDR3 is TGTGCCAGCAGTTTGGGGACAGGCTATGGCTACACCTTC. It specifies CASSLGTGYGYTF.

The chain combines TRBV11-3 with TRBJ2-3; 7 bases map to TRBD2. After removal of 0 bases from V and 8 bases from J, the junction contained 5 bases not matched to a gene. The germline gives CDR1 SGHNT, CDR2 YENEEA. The CDR3 is 14 residues long. CDR3 nucleotide sequence: TGTGCCAGCAGCTTAGAAGCGGGGCGGGGTACGCAGTATTTT. Translation gives CASSLEAGRGTQYF.

The rearrangement joins TRBV11-2 to TRBJ2-5; 7 bases are shared with TRBD2. The CDR3 contains 14 residues. Per germline, CDR1 SGHAT and CDR2 FQNNGV. V lost 5 bases, J lost 1 base, and 4 bases stayed unmatched. This CDR3 is CASSHASGQETQYF. CDR3 sequence (DNA): TGTGCCAGCAGCCACGCTAGCGGCCAAGAGACCCAGTACTTC.

The rearrangement uses TRBV5-1 and TRBJ1-2; D gene uncertain. Germline lookup yields CDR1 SGHRS and CDR2 YFSETQ. V was pared by 1 base and J by 4 bases, with 8 bases between. The CDR3 is 13 residues long. As DNA, the CDR3 is TGCGCCAGCAGCTTGACGGACTCCTATGGCTACACCTTC. Protein sequence: CASSLTDSYGYTF.

CDR3: CAISEGGGTYNEQFF. DNA for the CDR3: TGTGCCATCAGTGAGGGAGGGGGCACCTACAATGAGCAGTTCTTC. The chain has TRBV10-3 and TRBJ2-1; D possibly corresponds to TRBD1 (7 bases). The CDR3 is made up of 15 amino acids. The germline CDR1 and CDR2 sequences are ENHRY and SYGVKD. Trimming left V 2 bases short and J 2 bases short, with 10 bases between.

Here the CDR3 DNA reads TGTGCCAGTGCCAGCGAGGATAGCAATCAGCCCCAGCATTTT. It specifies CASASEDSNQPQHF. V gene TRBV27 combines with J gene TRBJ1-5; D remains unclear. This CDR3 comprises 14 residues. V shed 9 bases and J shed 0 bases, with 12 bases lying between them. Germline CDR1 MNHEY, CDR2 SMNVEV (reference sequence).